The present entry profiles one TCR beta chain with its context. At one of its ends the junction is not consistent with the germline gene, which may arise from a read error. With a constant-region primer, TCR beta cDNA was made from approximately 500 ng of total RNA. A slightly modified ARM-PCR protocol with three nested multiplex PCR rounds produced these TCR beta libraries. With TRBV1-TRBV30 forward primers and a C-beta reverse primer, the first two PCR rounds were run for about 10 cycles each. TCRdb passed the multiplex PCR reads through MiXCR, listing each CDR3 protein once. Here the sample spans about 29,000 distinct CDR3 sequences, 75% to 85% being singletons. The data were obtained in a study of tumor-infiltrating lymphocytes in primary liver carcinoma. The germline gives CDR1 PRHDT, CDR2 FYEKMQ (reference sequence). This CDR3 spans 13 amino acids. Unsorted bulk tissue (20-30 mg) underwent RNA and DNA co-extraction.

The chain is built from TRBV13 and TRBJ2-7; tentatively, D is TRBD1 (6 bases). Material: liver tumor tissue from sampling region 5. Subset described: tumor region T5, tumor centre. This clonotype originated in a man between 35 and 55 years old with primary liver carcinoma and hepatitis B virus infection. CDR3 in amino acids: CAGSLNRVNEQYF. Here the CDR3 DNA reads TGTGCCGGCAGCTTAAACAGGGTGAACGAGCAGTACTTC.